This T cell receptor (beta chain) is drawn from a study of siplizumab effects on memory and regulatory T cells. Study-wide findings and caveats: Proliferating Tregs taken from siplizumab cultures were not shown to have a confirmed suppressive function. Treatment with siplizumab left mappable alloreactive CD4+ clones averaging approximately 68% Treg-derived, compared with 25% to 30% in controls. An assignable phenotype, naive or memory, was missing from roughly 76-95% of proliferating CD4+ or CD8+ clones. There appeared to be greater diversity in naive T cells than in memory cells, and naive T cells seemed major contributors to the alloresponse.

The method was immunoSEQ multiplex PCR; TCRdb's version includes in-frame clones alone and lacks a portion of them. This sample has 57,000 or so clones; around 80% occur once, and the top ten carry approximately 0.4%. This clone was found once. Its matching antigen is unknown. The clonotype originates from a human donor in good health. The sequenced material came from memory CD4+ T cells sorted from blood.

CDR3 sequence: CASSPDSGSYEQYF. DNA for the CDR3: TGCGCCAGCAGCCCGGACAGTGGTAGCTACGAGCAGTACTTC. This rearrangement joins TRBV5-1 to TRBJ2-7, with TRBD1 as a possible D gene (6 bases). The germline CDR1 and CDR2 sequences are SGHRS and YFSETQ. The CDR3 has 14 residues. V lost 4 bases and J 3 bases, leaving 14 bases between the germline ends.